This T cell receptor (beta chain) was obtained from a study of early stage breast cancer tumors. The wider study: Of some 15 invasive breast tumors, more than ten were hormone receptor-positive, HER2-negative. Study-level points and caveats: Functional markers like CD4, CD8 and FOXP3 were missed in bulk sequencing.

The table came from immunoSEQ multiplex PCR; TCRdb's copy has only in-frame clones and leaves some out. The sample has 25,000 to 35,000 clones; almost 75% are singletons. Germline V gene data show CDR1 as SGHNT and CDR2 as YYREEE (reference sequence). Trimming cost V 0 bases and J 8 bases, with 8 bases left between them. The CDR3 totals 12 residues. Comments on this clone: Its target is unknown.

The V call is TRBV5-4, the J call TRBJ1-2, with unresolved D. The material sequenced was blood. The receptor was derived from a person between 35 and 49 years old with breast cancer. DNA of the CDR3: TGTGCCAGCAGCTTGGATAGAAGCGGCTACACCTTC. Its protein product is CASSLDRSGYTF.